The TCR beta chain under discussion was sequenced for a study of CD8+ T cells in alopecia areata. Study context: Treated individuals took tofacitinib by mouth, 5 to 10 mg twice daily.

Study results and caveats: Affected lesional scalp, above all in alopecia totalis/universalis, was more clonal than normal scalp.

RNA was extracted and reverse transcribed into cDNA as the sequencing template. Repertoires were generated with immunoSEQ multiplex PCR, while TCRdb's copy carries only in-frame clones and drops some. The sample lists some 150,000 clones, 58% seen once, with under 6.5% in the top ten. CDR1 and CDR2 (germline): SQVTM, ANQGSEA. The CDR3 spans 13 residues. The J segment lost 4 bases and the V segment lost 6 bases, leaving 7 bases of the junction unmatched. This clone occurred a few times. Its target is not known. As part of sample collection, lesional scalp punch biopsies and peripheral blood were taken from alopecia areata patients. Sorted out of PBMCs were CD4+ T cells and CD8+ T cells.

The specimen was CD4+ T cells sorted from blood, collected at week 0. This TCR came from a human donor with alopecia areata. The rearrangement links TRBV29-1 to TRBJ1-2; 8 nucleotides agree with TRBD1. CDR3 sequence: CSVLQGASYGYTF. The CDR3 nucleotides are TGCAGCGTCCTTCAGGGGGCGAGCTATGGCTACACCTTC.